Presented here are 29 T cell receptor beta chains from one specimen sequenced in a study of blood T cell repertoires in COVID-19. Some clones are missing from TCRdb's copy, which holds only in-frame ones; the method was immunoSEQ multiplex PCR. Of approximately 400,000 clones in the sample, around 83% were seen once. The sample comprised PBMCs or T cells enriched from blood (not recorded which). The source is a woman aged 50 to 60 who had recovered from COVID-19.

The genes are TRBV5-1 and TRBJ2-7, with 8 nucleotides matching TRBD2. The CDR3 covers 15 residues. Germline V gene data show CDR1 as SGHRS and CDR2 as YFSETQ. The ends lost 7 bases at V and 7 bases at J; junction bases unmatched: 16. The CDR3 DNA is TGCGCCAGCGCCTCGAGGAGCGGGGGCATGGGAGAGCAGTACTTC. This sequence encodes CASASRSGGMGEQYF. Together with reference TRBV5-1 and TRBJ2-7, the CDR3 gives the full variable domain: KAGVTQTPRYLIKTRGQQVTLSCSPISGHRSVSWYQQTPGQGLQFLFEYFSETQRNKGNFPGRFSGRQFSNSRSEMNVSTLELGDSALYLCASASRSGGMGEQYFGPGTRLTVT.

This clone was seen only a few times. The rearrangement uses TRBV7-6 and TRBJ2-7, with 9 bases fitting TRBD2. CDR3 length: 15 residues. Germline CDR1 and CDR2: SGHVS and FNYEAQ. The junction had 7 bases not matched to a gene; V was cut back by 1 base and J by 6 bases. CDR3 residues: CASSLELAGLGEQYF. CDR3 sequence (DNA): TGTGCCAGCAGCTTAGAACTAGCGGGCTTGGGCGAGCAGTACTTC.

The chain carries TRBV5-1 and TRBJ1-1, with a weak D call TRBD1 (5 bases). Germline V lookup: CDR1 SGHRS, CDR2 YFSETQ. The length of the CDR3 is 14 residues. The germline V and J ends were trimmed by 0 bases and 3 bases, with 9 bases remaining between them. CDR3 in DNA: TGCGCCAGCAGCTTGGTGTCAGGGTACACTGAAGCTTTCTTT. It codes for CASSLVSGYTEAFF.

This chain connects TRBV12-3 or TRBV12-4 to TRBJ1-1; 9 bases fit TRBD1. Trimming removed 5 bases from V and 9 bases from J; junction bases left unmatched: 4. The CDR3 contains 12 residues. The CDR3, as DNA: TGTGCCAGCAGTGGGACAGGGCGGCAAGCTTTCTTT. Protein product: CASSGTGRQAFF.

The chain combines TRBV1 with TRBJ2-7; the D call in the table, TRBD2, was not verified against the DNA. TRBV1 is recorded as a pseudogene. The CDR3 covers 18 residues. CDR3 sequence (DNA): TGCACCAGCAGCCAAGATGGGGGGAGAGTAGCGTCCTCCTACGAGCAGTACTTC. Its protein is CTSSQDGGRVASSYEQYF.

The chain has TRBV19 and TRBJ1-5, with D perhaps matching TRBD1 (5 bases). Germline lookup yields CDR1 LNHDA and CDR2 SQIVND (reference sequence). The CDR3 loop spans 17 amino acids. Trimming took 7 bases from V and 0 from J, leaving 19 bases between them. The CDR3 sequence is CASTGVNRRSSNQPQHF. The CDR3 bases are TGTGCCAGTACTGGGGTTAACAGGAGATCTAGCAATCAGCCCCAGCATTTT.

The chain is built from TRBV30 and TRBJ1-2; 8 bases match TRBD1. The CDR3 runs 11 residues. Per the germline V gene, CDR1 is GTSNPN and CDR2 is SVGIG (reference sequence). J gave up 7 bases and V 6 bases, and 4 bases lay outside the gene matches. The DNA for the CDR3 is TGTGCCTGCACCGGGACAGGTGGCTACACCTTC. This sequence encodes CACTGTGGYTF.

The rearrangement uses TRBV11-3 and TRBJ2-1; 7 nucleotides align to TRBD1. CDR1 and CDR2 (germline): SGHNT, YENEEA. This CDR3 comprises 17 residues. V lost 5 bases to trimming and J lost 0 bases; unmatched junction nucleotides: 10. The CDR3 sequence: CASSPHSGTASYNEQFF. The CDR3 region has the DNA TGTGCCAGCAGCCCACACTCCGGGACAGCCTCCTACAATGAGCAGTTCTTC. Full variable domain (rest looked up from reference TRBV11-3 and TRBJ2-1): EAGVVQSPRYKIIEKKQPVAFWCNPISGHNTLYWYLQNLGQGPELLIRYENEEAVDDSQLPKDRFSAERLKGVDSTLKIQPAELGDSAVYLCASSPHSGTASYNEQFFGPGTRLTVL.

The J gene is TRBJ1-6, the V gene TRBV19, with 7 positions matching TRBD1. CDR3 length equals 17 residues. Germline values: CDR1 LNHDA, CDR2 SQIVND (reference sequence). V was pared by 5 bases and J by 6 bases, with 13 bases of the junction left unmatched. The CDR3 region is CASSLTSQGGPNSPLHF. CDR3 sequence (DNA): TGTGCCAGTAGTTTAACTTCTCAGGGGGGACCTAATTCACCCCTCCACTTT.

The genes are TRBV29-1 and TRBJ2-5; the D gene is possibly TRBD2 (6 bases). The length of the CDR3 is 13 residues. CDR1 SQVTM and CDR2 ANQGSEA come from the germline V gene. V lost 4 bases to trimming and J lost 5 bases, with 14 bases between them. The CDR3 DNA reads TGCAGCGTTGCCGGGGGTCGCGGGGAGACCCAGTACTTC. Translated: CSVAGGRGETQYF.

This clone was picked up many times. The rearrangement links TRBV19 to TRBJ1-5; 7 bases map to TRBD1. The germline gives CDR1 LNHDA, CDR2 SQIVND (reference sequence). V was pared by 10 bases and J by 0 bases, with 9 bases of the junction left unmatched. CDR3 length equals 15 residues. The CDR3, as DNA: TGTGCCACCAACGAGGGACAGTTTAGCAATCAGCCCCAGCATTTT. Amino acids: CATNEGQFSNQPQHF.

The CDR3 loop is CAISESKGQGAYYGYTF. The DNA for the CDR3 is TGTGCCATCAGTGAGTCGAAGGGACAGGGGGCTTACTATGGCTACACCTTC. The rearrangement joins TRBV10-3 to TRBJ1-2, with 12 bases aligning to TRBD1. J was trimmed by 3 bases and V by 0 bases; bases with no gene match: 5. The CDR3 runs 17 residues. Germline V gene data show CDR1 as ENHRY and CDR2 as SYGVKD.

The CDR3 DNA reads as TGTGCCAGCAGTTTATGGGGGACAGTGAACACTGAAGCTTTCTTT. As protein: CASSLWGTVNTEAFF. This sequence joins TRBV27 and TRBJ1-1, with 7 bases lining up with TRBD1. V shed 1 base, J shed 0 bases, and the junction held 2 bases outside the gene matches. The CDR3 loop spans 15 amino acids. Germline lookup yields CDR1 MNHEY and CDR2 SMNVEV (reference sequence).

This clone was seen more than once but under ten times. The V call is TRBV5-1, the J call TRBJ1-6; 9 nucleotides match TRBD1. The V and J ends lost 5 bases and 7 bases, in that order; junction bases with no gene match: 19. This CDR3 is 19 amino acids long. Germline CDR1 and CDR2: SGHRS and YFSETQ. CDR3 bases: TGCGCCAGCAGGCGAGGCCGACCCAATGGGACAGGGAGAAATTCACCCCTCCACTTT. It specifies CASRRGRPNGTGRNSPLHF.

V usage is TRBV20-1 and J usage is TRBJ1-3, with D uncertain. Trimming stripped 3 bases from V and 6 bases from J, with 6 bases between. Germline V CDR1 and CDR2: DFQATT, SNEGSKA (reference sequence). There are 11 residues in the CDR3. The chain's CDR3 is CSARGKNTIYF. The CDR3, as DNA: TGCAGTGCTAGGGGCAAAAACACCATATATTTT.

This chain joins TRBV2 and TRBJ2-5; 8 nucleotides match TRBD2. Germline-derived CDR1 and CDR2 are SNHLY and FYNNEI. This CDR3 contains 14 residues. V shed 5 bases, J shed 4 bases, and the junction held 6 bases outside the gene matches. Here the CDR3 DNA reads TGTGCCAGCAGTAACCCGGGGGGGAGAGAGACCCAGTACTTC. This encodes CASSNPGGRETQYF.

This rearrangement joins TRBV29-1 to TRBJ1-1; D is perhaps TRBD1 (6 bases). Trimming left V 6 bases short and J 5 bases short, with 19 bases between. The CDR3 is 14 amino acids. CDR1 is SQVTM and CDR2 is ANQGSEA in the germline V gene. The CDR3 spells CSVRGMYSVTEAFF. The CDR3, as DNA: TGCAGCGTAAGGGGGATGTATTCAGTGACTGAAGCTTTCTTT.

The V and J genes are TRBV3-1 (or the pseudogene TRBV3-2) and TRBJ1-1; maybe TRBD1 (5 bases). The V end lost 3 bases, the J end lost 4 bases, and 9 bases lay between the germline ends. This CDR3 is 13 amino acids long. Germline V gives CDR1 LGHDT, CDR2 YNNKEL (reference sequence). In DNA form, the CDR3 reads TGTGCCAGCAGCCAGGGGGGTACCACTGAAGCTTTCTTT. This encodes CASSQGGTTEAFF.

CDR3 in amino acids: CASSNPTGVDTEAFF. Here the CDR3 DNA reads TGTGCCAGCAGTAACCCGACAGGGGTGGACACTGAAGCTTTCTTT. The chain combines TRBV28 with TRBJ1-1; 8 bases are shared with TRBD1. The J segment lost 3 bases and the V segment lost 5 bases, leaving 8 bases of the junction unmatched. Germline V gene data show CDR1 as MDHEN and CDR2 as SYDVKM. CDR3 length equals 15 residues.

Turning to this clone: One end of the junction does not line up with germline, which may come from a read error. The V call is TRBV6-5, the J call TRBJ1-2, with 7 bases identical to TRBD1. CDR3 length: 14 amino acids. CDR1 is MNHEY, CDR2 SVGAGI, per germline. The CDR3, as DNA: TGTGCCAGCAGTGACTCGGGACAGCCCTATGGCTACACCTTC. Residues: CASSDSGQPYGYTF.

The rearrangement joins TRBV19 to TRBJ1-5, with 9 bases aligning to TRBD1. Trimming removed 3 bases from V and 7 bases from J; junction bases left unmatched: 13. Germline V gene data show CDR1 as LNHDA and CDR2 as SQIVND (reference sequence). CDR3 length: 17 residues. The CDR3 DNA is TGTGCCAGTAGTATGTTAGTGGGGGGACAGGGCGCGCAGCCCCAGCATTTT. Amino acids: CASSMLVGGQGAQPQHF.

The chain couples TRBV6-5 to TRBJ1-2; perhaps TRBD1 as D (6 bases). The germline V gene encodes CDR1 MNHEY and CDR2 SVGAGI. The CDR3 is 14 amino acids. Trimming cost V 5 bases and J 0 bases, with 10 bases left between them. CDR3 region: CASSRQDTNYGYTF. The CDR3 DNA is TGTGCCAGCAGTCGACAGGACACTAACTATGGCTACACCTTC.

The chain combines TRBV18 with TRBJ1-6, with TRBD1 identical over 9 bases. Germline-derived CDR1 and CDR2 are KGHSH and LQKENI. The ends lost 3 bases at V and 9 bases at J; junction bases unmatched: 0. This CDR3 is 13 amino acids long. The CDR3 is CASSPGQGSPLHF. In DNA form, the CDR3 reads TGTGCCAGCTCACCGGGACAGGGTTCACCCCTCCACTTT.

This chain uses TRBV30 with TRBJ1-3; D is possibly TRBD1 (5 bases). The V gene lost 4 bases and the J gene lost 1 base, with 20 bases spanning the gap. The CDR3 spans 17 residues. The germline gives CDR1 GTSNPN, CDR2 SVGIG (reference sequence). CDR3 in amino acids: CAWNPGPGRASGNTIYF. The CDR3 coding sequence is TGTGCCTGGAATCCCGGCCCGGGCAGGGCATCTGGAAACACCATATATTTT. The complete variable domain, with remaining parts taken from reference TRBV30 and TRBJ1-3, reads SQTIHQWPATLVQPVGSPLSLECTVEGTSNPNLYWYRQAAGRGLQLLFYSVGIGQISSEVPQNLSASRPQDRQFILSSKKLLLSDSGFYLCAWNPGPGRASGNTIYFGEGSWLTVV.

Turning to this clone: Other DNA sequences within the sample encode an identical CDR3. V gene TRBV5-1 combines with J gene TRBJ2-5, with 7 bases that match TRBD1. The CDR3 is made up of 14 amino acids. Trimming at V came to 0 bases and at J to 4 bases, leaving 3 bases not matched to a gene. In germline, CDR1 is SGHRS, CDR2 YFSETQ. CDR3 coding DNA: TGCGCCAGCAGCTTGGAGGGGGCAGGAGAGACCCAGTACTTC. This codes for CASSLEGAGETQYF.

The chain has TRBV11-2 and TRBJ2-2; TRBD1 aligns across 11 bases. Trimming removed 4 bases from V and 6 bases from J; junction bases left unmatched: 7. The V gene's germline CDR1 is SGHAT and CDR2 FQNNGV. This CDR3 is 16 amino acids long. The CDR3 is CASSSRTGGFSGELFF. CDR3 sequence (DNA): TGTGCCAGCAGCTCTAGGACAGGGGGCTTCTCCGGGGAGCTGTTTTTT.

The chain combines TRBV14 with TRBJ1-2; D call uncertain. The CDR3 runs 13 residues. Trimming stripped 4 bases from V and 2 bases from J, with 8 bases between. Germline CDR1 is SGHDN and CDR2 is FVKESK. CDR3 region: CASSLAGNYGYTF. The CDR3 DNA reads as TGTGCCAGCAGCCTAGCTGGAAACTATGGCTACACCTTC.

The CDR3 here is CASSPAQGGTEAFF. As DNA, the CDR3 is TGTGCCAGCTCACCAGCACAGGGGGGGACTGAAGCTTTCTTT. The V and J genes are TRBV18 and TRBJ1-1, with 8 nucleotides matching TRBD1. Unmatched junction bases numbered 4, after V lost 2 bases and J lost 5 bases. The CDR3 length is 14 residues. The germline V gene has CDR1 KGHSH and CDR2 LQKENI.

The chain employs TRBV5-4 and TRBJ2-1; TRBD1 matches 7 bases. Germline V gives CDR1 SGHNT, CDR2 YYREEE (reference sequence). This CDR3 region has 15 residues. The trim removed 3 bases at V and 6 bases at J, leaving 9 bases unmatched. The CDR3 is CASSSPGQMINEQFF. The CDR3 bases are TGTGCCAGCAGCTCTCCGGGACAGATGATCAATGAGCAGTTCTTC.